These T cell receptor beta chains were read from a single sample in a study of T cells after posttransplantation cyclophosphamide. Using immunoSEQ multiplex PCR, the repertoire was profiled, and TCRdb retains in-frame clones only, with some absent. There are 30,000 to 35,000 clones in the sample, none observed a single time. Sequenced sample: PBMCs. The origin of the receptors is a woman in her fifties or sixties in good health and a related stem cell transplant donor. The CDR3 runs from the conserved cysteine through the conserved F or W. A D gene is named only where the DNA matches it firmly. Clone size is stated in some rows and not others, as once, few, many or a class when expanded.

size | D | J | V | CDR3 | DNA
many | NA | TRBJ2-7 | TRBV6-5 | CASSPGTHSYEQYF | TGTGCCAGCAGTCCCGGGACACACTCCTACGAGCAGTACTTC
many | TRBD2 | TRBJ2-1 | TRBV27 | CATTRGTSGTYNEQFF | TGTGCCACTACGAGGGGGACTAGCGGGACCTACAATGAGCAGTTCTTC
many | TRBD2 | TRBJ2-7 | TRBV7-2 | CASSLSGRAREQYF | TGTGCCAGCAGCTTGAGCGGGAGGGCCCGGGAGCAGTACTTC
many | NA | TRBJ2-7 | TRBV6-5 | CASSYRDNPRLSEQYF | TGTGCCAGCAGTTACCGGGACAACCCTAGGCTCTCCGAGCAGTACTTC
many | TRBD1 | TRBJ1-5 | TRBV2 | CASSGDRANQPQHF | TGTGCCAGCAGTGGAGACAGGGCCAATCAGCCCCAGCATTTT
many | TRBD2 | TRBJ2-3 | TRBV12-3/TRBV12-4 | CASSLLAGGSTDTQYF | TGTGCCAGCAGTTTATTGGCGGGAGGGAGCACAGATACGCAGTATTTT
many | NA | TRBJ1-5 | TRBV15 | CATSREGGQPQHF | TGTGCCACCAGCAGAGAGGGGGGTCAGCCCCAGCATTTT
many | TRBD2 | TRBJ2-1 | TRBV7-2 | CASSASLAGGYNEQFF | TGTGCCAGCAGCGCCTCTTTAGCGGGAGGGTACAATGAGCAGTTCTTC
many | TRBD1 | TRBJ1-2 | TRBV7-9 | CASSSTGLAYTF | TGTGCCAGCAGCTCGACAGGGTTGGCCTACACCTTC
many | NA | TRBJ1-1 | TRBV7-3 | CASSLRAGMNTEAFF | TGTGCCAGCAGCTTAAGGGCAGGGATGAACACTGAAGCTTTCTTT
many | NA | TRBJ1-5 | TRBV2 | CASSEKDSANQPQHF | TGTGCCAGCAGTGAAAAGGACAGCGCCAATCAGCCCCAGCATTTT
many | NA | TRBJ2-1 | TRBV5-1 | CASSLDPANEQFF | TGCGCCAGCAGCCTAGACCCAGCGAATGAGCAGTTCTTC
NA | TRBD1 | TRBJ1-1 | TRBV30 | CAWIDRGVTEAFF | TGTGCCTGGATTGACAGGGGGGTCACTGAAGCTTTCTTT
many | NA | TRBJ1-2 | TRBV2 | CASRETAGGGYTF | TGTGCCAGCAGGGAGACAGCCGGGGGTGGCTACACCTTC
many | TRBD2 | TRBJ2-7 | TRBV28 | CASTSGGDSYEQYF | TGTGCCAGCACCTCGGGGGGGGACTCCTACGAGCAGTACTTC
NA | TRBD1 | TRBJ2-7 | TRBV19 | CASSSYRDRGHEQYF | TGTGCCAGTAGTTCATACCGGGACAGGGGCCACGAGCAGTACTTC
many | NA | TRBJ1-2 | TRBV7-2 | CASAYRTVKRDGYTF | TGTGCCAGCGCCTATCGCACCGTCAAGAGAGATGGCTACACCTTC
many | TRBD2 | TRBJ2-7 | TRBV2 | CASTWGGTSEDEQYF | TGTGCCAGCACTTGGGGCGGGACTAGCGAAGACGAGCAGTACTTC
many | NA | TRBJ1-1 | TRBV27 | CASSLDWGLDTEAFF | TGTGCCAGCAGTTTAGATTGGGGGCTAGACACTGAAGCTTTCTTT
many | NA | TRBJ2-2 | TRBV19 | CASSISSNTGELFF | TGTGCCAGTAGTATTTCTAGTAACACCGGGGAGCTGTTTTTT